The present entry profiles one T cell receptor beta chain with its context. The antigen is unknown. Documented time point: cycle 4 day 1 (C4D1), after around six weeks of nivolumab. No patient escaped relapse after autologous stem cell transplantation, and brentuximab vedotin exposure varied. This specimen belongs to a study of PD-1 blockade in classical Hodgkin lymphoma. Trimming took 6 bases from V and 6 from J, leaving 13 bases between them. Germline-derived CDR1 and CDR2 are MNHEY and SMNVEV (reference sequence). The CDR3 totals 13 residues. Study-wide results and caveats: Exclusion applied to patients who initiated nivolumab less than 1 year following ASCT.

Sequencing was performed with immunoSEQ multiplex PCR; in TCRdb, only in-frame clones are kept and a portion is missing. The table lists about 64,000 clones, around 90% of them singletons. This chain uses TRBV27 with TRBJ2-3; no reliable D call. This clonotype originated in a human donor with classical Hodgkin lymphoma. The source material was peripheral blood mononuclear cells (PBMCs), sampled before the fourth cycle of nivolumab. The CDR3 spells CASSTSVRDTQYF. CDR3 coding DNA: TGTGCCAGCAGCACATCAGTGAGGGATACGCAGTATTTT.